The rows below give T cell receptor beta chains drawn from one sample of a study of cytomegalovirus exposure and HLA in healthy donors. TCRdb's copy holds only in-frame clones and misses some; the assay was immunoSEQ multiplex PCR. Among approximately 100,000 clones, 74% were seen once, and the ten largest hold over 2.5%. Material for sequencing was PBMCs. All receptors derive from a middle-aged man in good health and CMV-seropositive. Each CDR3 is given with its conserved first and last residue. A D gene is named only where the DNA matches it firmly. The size of a clone is reported for some rows only, either as once, few or many, or as a class for expanded clones.

cdr3_length | j_call | v_call | d_call | clone_size | cdr3_aa | cdr3_nt
14 | TRBJ1-1 | TRBV9 | NA | NA | CASSVGGQSTEAFF | TGTGCCAGCAGCGTAGGCGGCCAGAGCACTGAAGCTTTCTTT
14 | TRBJ2-1 | TRBV27 | NA | few | CASSRPSSYNEQFF | TGTGCCAGCAGTCGGCCTAGCTCCTACAATGAGCAGTTCTTC
14 | TRBJ2-5 | TRBV6-1 | TRBD2 | NA | CASSEASGREEQYF | TGTGCCAGCAGTGAAGCCTCCGGGAGGGAAGAGCAGTACTTC
17 | TRBJ1-4 | TRBV5-6 | TRBD1 | few | CASSFGTDEATNEKLFF | TGTGCCAGCAGCTTCGGGACAGACGAGGCAACTAATGAAAAACTGTTTTTT
15 | TRBJ2-3 | TRBV7-2 | TRBD1 | NA | CASSLRAGGMNTQYF | TGTGCCAGCAGCTTACGGGCAGGGGGTATGAATACGCAGTATTTT
15 | TRBJ2-5 | TRBV2 | NA | NA | CASSVGREPQETQYF | TGTGCCAGCAGTGTAGGCAGGGAACCTCAAGAGACCCAGTACTTC
14 | TRBJ1-1 | TRBV18 | NA | NA | CASSPDVVVGGAFF | TGTGCCAGCTCACCGGACGTCGTGGTCGGAGGAGCTTTCTTT
13 | TRBJ2-3 | TRBV5-1 | NA | NA | CASSFTPTDTQYF | TGCGCCAGCAGCTTTACTCCCACAGATACGCAGTATTTT
15 | TRBJ2-5 | TRBV5-4 | TRBD2 | NA | CASSLGLAGAETQYF | TGTGCCAGCAGCTTGGGACTAGCGGGAGCAGAGACCCAGTACTTC
13 | TRBJ1-2 | TRBV5-1 | NA | NA | CASSQNPHNGYTF | TGCGCCAGCAGCCAGAACCCGCACAATGGCTACACCTTC
14 | TRBJ2-1 | TRBV19 | TRBD1 | NA | CASSPEQGNNEQFF | TGTGCCAGTAGTCCCGAACAGGGGAACAATGAGCAGTTCTTC
14 | TRBJ2-2 | TRBV7-3 | NA | NA | CASSSSGNTGELFF | TGTGCCAGCAGCTCCTCGGGGAACACCGGGGAGCTGTTTTTT
17 | TRBJ2-2 | TRBV5-1 | TRBD2 | NA | CASSMGLAGDLTGELFF | TGCGCCAGCAGCATGGGACTAGCGGGGGACCTCACCGGGGAGCTGTTTTTT
13 | TRBJ2-7 | TRBV28 | TRBD1 | NA | CASQGTGLYEQYF | TGTGCCAGCCAGGGGACAGGGTTATACGAGCAGTACTTC
13 | TRBJ1-1 | TRBV5-6 | NA | NA | CASAAGGGTEAFF | TGTGCCAGCGCCGCCGGGGGGGGAACTGAAGCTTTCTTT
18 | TRBJ2-5 | TRBV9 | TRBD1 | NA | CASSVASGTGMGRETQYF | TGTGCCAGCAGCGTAGCCTCAGGGACAGGGATGGGTAGGGAGACCCAGTACTTC
13 | TRBJ1-1 | TRBV7-9 | NA | few | CASSTNRDTEAFF | TGTGCCAGCAGCACCAACAGGGACACTGAAGCTTTCTTT
14 | TRBJ1-1 | TRBV7-3 | NA | NA | CASSLTQGNTEAFF | TGTGCCAGCAGCTTAACCCAGGGAAACACTGAAGCTTTCTTT
18 | TRBJ2-1 | TRBV7-9 | NA | NA | CASSLDPFGSGVYNEQFF | TGTGCCAGCAGCTTAGACCCATTTGGTAGCGGAGTCTACAATGAGCAGTTCTTC
18 | TRBJ2-3 | TRBV13 | TRBD2 | NA | CASSPWTSGGAGADTQYF | TGTGCCAGCAGCCCCTGGACTAGCGGGGGGGCCGGGGCAGATACGCAGTATTTT
16 | TRBJ1-2 | TRBV5-5 | TRBD1 | NA | CASSLAGQGAYYGYTF | TGTGCCAGCAGCTTGGCGGGACAGGGGGCTTACTATGGCTACACCTTC
12 | TRBJ1-2 | TRBV5-1 | NA | NA | CASSPDTDGYTF | TGCGCCAGCAGCCCCGACACCGATGGCTACACCTTC
15 | TRBJ2-3 | TRBV7-2 | TRBD2 | NA | CASSPTSGATDTQYF | TGTGCCAGCAGCCCTACTAGCGGGGCCACAGATACGCAGTATTTT
16 | TRBJ2-1 | TRBV7-2 | TRBD2 | once | CASSAMLASGGNEQFF | TGTGCCAGCAGCGCTATGTTGGCTAGCGGGGGCAATGAGCAGTTCTTC
13 | TRBJ2-7 | TRBV7-9 | TRBD2 | NA | CASSLSGSHEQYF | TGTGCCAGCAGCCTCAGCGGGAGCCACGAGCAGTACTTC
10 | TRBJ2-1 | TRBV6-1 | NA | NA | CASSQREQFF | TGTGCCAGCAGTCAGCGGGAGCAGTTCTTC
15 | TRBJ1-2 | TRBV2 | NA | NA | CASSEAFSGIGGYTF | TGTGCCAGCAGTGAAGCGTTCTCGGGTATCGGTGGCTACACCTTC
13 | TRBJ2-1 | TRBV5-5 | TRBD2 | few | CASSSGGVDEQFF | TGTGCCAGCAGCTCCGGGGGGGTGGATGAGCAGTTCTTC
15 | TRBJ1-6 | TRBV5-1 | NA | NA | CASSLAYGLDSPLHF | TGCGCCAGCAGCTTGGCCTATGGCCTAGATTCACCCCTCCACTTT
13 | TRBJ2-5 | TRBV30 | TRBD1 | NA | CAWSRQGRETQYF | TGTGCCTGGAGCCGACAGGGGAGGGAGACCCAGTACTTC
13 | TRBJ1-3 | TRBV11-3 | NA | NA | CASSLTPPVPEDF | TGTGCCAGCAGCTTAACCCCCCCGGTGCCAGAGGATTTT
13 | TRBJ2-5 | TRBV7-3 | NA | NA | CASSSGDKETQYF | TGTGCCAGCAGCTCTGGAGATAAGGAGACCCAGTACTTC
12 | TRBJ2-1 | TRBV19 | NA | NA | CASSSNRNEQFF | TGTGCCAGTAGTTCCAACAGAAATGAGCAGTTCTTC
15 | TRBJ2-1 | TRBV9 | TRBD2 | NA | CASSDGLASYNEQFF | TGTGCCAGCAGTGATGGACTAGCCTCATACAATGAGCAGTTCTTC
14 | TRBJ2-1 | TRBV7-2 | NA | NA | CASSSSGVFNEQFF | TGTGCCAGCAGCTCCTCGGGGGTTTTCAATGAGCAGTTCTTC
14 | TRBJ2-3 | TRBV19 | NA | few | CASSIGGDTDTQYF | TGTGCCAGTAGTATTGGAGGGGACACAGATACGCAGTATTTT
17 | TRBJ2-1 | TRBV19 | TRBD2 | NA | CASSISASGMPYNEQFF | TGTGCCAGTAGTATTTCGGCTAGCGGGATGCCTTACAATGAGCAGTTCTTC
15 | TRBJ2-7 | TRBV18 | TRBD2 | NA | CASSPRTSGPYEQYF | TGTGCCAGCTCACCGAGGACTAGCGGACCCTACGAGCAGTACTTC
18 | TRBJ2-1 | TRBV5-7 | NA | once | CASSYPGTSSSFYNEQFF | TGTGCCAGCAGTTATCCCGGGACTTCCTCGTCCTTCTACAATGAGCAGTTCTTC
13 | TRBJ1-6 | TRBV7-2 | NA | NA | CASSEWAERALHF | TGTGCCAGCAGCGAGTGGGCCGAGAGAGCCCTCCACTTT
14 | TRBJ1-1 | TRBV2 | TRBD1 | few | CASSWGDRNTEAFF | TGTGCCAGCAGTTGGGGGGACAGGAACACTGAAGCTTTCTTT
16 | TRBJ1-2 | TRBV5-3 | NA | NA | CARSGHRAPLLYGYTF | TGTGCCAGAAGCGGTCACAGGGCTCCCCTTTTATATGGCTACACCTTC
18 | TRBJ2-6 | TRBV19 | TRBD2 | NA | CASSSRLAGGSGANVLTF | TGTGCCAGTAGTTCACGACTAGCGGGAGGCTCTGGGGCCAACGTCCTGACTTTC
13 | TRBJ1-2 | TRBV5-4 | NA | NA | CASSNGGNYGYTF | TGTGCCAGCTCCAATGGGGGGAACTATGGCTACACCTTC
10 | TRBJ1-1 | TRBV30 | NA | NA | CASGRGEAFF | TGTGCCTCCGGCAGGGGCGAAGCTTTCTTT
13 | TRBJ1-1 | TRBV19 | NA | NA | CASTDRGDRRAFF | TGTGCCAGTACCGACAGAGGAGATAGAAGGGCTTTCTTT
16 | TRBJ1-5 | TRBV7-2 | NA | NA | CASSLAGPTAYQPQHF | TGTGCCAGCAGCTTAGCGGGGCCCACGGCCTATCAGCCCCAGCATTTT
16 | TRBJ1-4 | TRBV27 | TRBD1 | NA | CASRRSGGGRNEKLFF | TGTGCCAGCAGGCGCTCAGGGGGCGGACGGAATGAAAAACTGTTTTTT
16 | TRBJ2-5 | TRBV6-1 | NA | NA | CASSDESRNAQETQYF | TGTGCCAGCAGTGACGAATCGAGAAATGCCCAAGAGACCCAGTACTTC
11 | TRBJ2-3 | TRBV20-1 | NA | NA | CSAALGDTQYF | TGCAGTGCTGCCCTCGGAGATACGCAGTATTTT
15 | TRBJ2-1 | TRBV6-1 | TRBD2 | NA | CASRLAGGVGNEQFF | TGTGCCAGCAGATTAGCGGGGGGCGTGGGGAATGAGCAGTTCTTC
15 | TRBJ2-4 | TRBV2 | TRBD2 | few | CASSSGRDGKNIQYF | TGTGCCAGCAGTAGCGGGAGAGACGGCAAAAACATTCAGTACTTC
12 | TRBJ2-1 | TRBV27 | NA | NA | CASSLVAGAEFF | TGTGCCAGCAGTTTAGTAGCAGGGGCTGAGTTCTTC
19 | TRBJ2-5 | TRBV15 | NA | NA | CATSPGGWRGPQIQETQYF | TGTGCCACCAGCCCTGGGGGTTGGCGGGGGCCGCAAATTCAAGAGACCCAGTACTTC
13 | TRBJ1-1 | TRBV6-5 | NA | NA | CASSYGRGTEAFF | TGTGCCAGCAGTTACGGGAGGGGCACTGAAGCTTTCTTT
13 | TRBJ2-7 | TRBV7-3 | TRBD1 | NA | CASSLNRGDEQYF | TGTGCCAGCAGCTTAAACAGGGGGGACGAGCAGTACTTC
16 | TRBJ2-1 | TRBV4-2 | TRBD2 | NA | CASSQVSGGAYNEQFF | TGTGCCAGCAGCCAAGTTAGCGGGGGGGCCTACAATGAGCAGTTCTTC